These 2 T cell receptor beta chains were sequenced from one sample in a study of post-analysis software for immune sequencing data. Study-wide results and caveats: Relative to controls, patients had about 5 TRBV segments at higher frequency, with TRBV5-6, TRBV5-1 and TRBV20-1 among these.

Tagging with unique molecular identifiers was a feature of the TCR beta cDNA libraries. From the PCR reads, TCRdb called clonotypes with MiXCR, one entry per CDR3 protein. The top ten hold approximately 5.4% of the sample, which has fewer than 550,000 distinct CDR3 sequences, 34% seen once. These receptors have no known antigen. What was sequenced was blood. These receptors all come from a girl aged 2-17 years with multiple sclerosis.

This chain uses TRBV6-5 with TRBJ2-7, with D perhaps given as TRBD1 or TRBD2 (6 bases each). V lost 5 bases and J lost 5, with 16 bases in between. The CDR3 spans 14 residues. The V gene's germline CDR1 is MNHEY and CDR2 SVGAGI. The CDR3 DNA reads TGTGCCAGCAGTAACCGAGGGGGGCCGGACGAGCAGTACTTC. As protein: CASSNRGGPDEQYF.

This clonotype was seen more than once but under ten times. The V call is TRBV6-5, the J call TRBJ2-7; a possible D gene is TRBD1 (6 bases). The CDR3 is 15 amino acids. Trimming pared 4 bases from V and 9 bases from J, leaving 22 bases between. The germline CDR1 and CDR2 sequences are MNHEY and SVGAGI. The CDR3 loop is CASSSGVRFLFGQYF. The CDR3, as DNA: TGTGCCAGCAGTTCAGGGGTCCGGTTTCTTTTTGGGCAGTACTTC.